The 23 T cell receptor beta chains listed next were all sequenced from one sample in a study of cytomegalovirus exposure and HLA in healthy donors. It was with 60 Vbeta and 13 Jbeta primers that the PCR ran. Using immunoSEQ multiplex PCR, the repertoire was profiled, and TCRdb retains in-frame clones only, with some absent. The sample includes approximately 110,000 clones, about 76% of them seen just once. The material sequenced was PBMCs. The source is a woman aged 60-75 years in good health and CMV-seropositive.

This clone has a single count. The CDR3 loop is CASSHGELFF. The CDR3 nucleotides are TGTGCCAGCAGCCATGGGGAGCTGTTTTTT. This chain uses TRBV7-9 with TRBJ2-2; D not resolved. V was clipped by 5 bases and J by 8 bases, with 3 bases between them. In germline, CDR1 is SEHNR, CDR2 FQNEAQ (reference sequence). The CDR3 runs to 10 residues. The full variable domain, with the rest looked up from reference TRBV7-9 and TRBJ2-2, is DTGVSQNPRHKITKRGQNVTFRCDPISEHNRLYWYRQTLGQGPEFLTYFQNEAQLEKSRLLSDRFSAERPKGSFSTLEIQRTEQGDSAMYLCASSHGELFFGEGSRLTVL.

This chain uses TRBV4-3 with TRBJ1-6; no firm D call. Trimming pared 1 base from V and 10 bases from J, leaving 14 bases between. This CDR3 comprises 15 residues. Germline CDR1 LGHNA, CDR2 YSLEER. CDR3 in amino acids: CASSQVSTGMSPLHF. The CDR3 bases are TGCGCCAGCAGCCAAGTATCGACGGGGATGTCACCCCTCCACTTT.

The rearrangement links TRBV2 to TRBJ1-2; TRBD1 matches 9 bases. The germline V gene encodes CDR1 SNHLY and CDR2 FYNNEI. V was pared by 5 bases and J by 5 bases, with 6 bases of the junction left unmatched. CDR3 length equals 14 residues. CDR3 coding DNA: TGTGCCAGCAGTCTAGGACAGGGGAGTTATGGCTACACCTTC. Translated: CASSLGQGSYGYTF.

CDR3 coding DNA: TGTGCCAGCAGTTACGGGACAGGGGGCGGGCAGTACTTC. This codes for CASSYGTGGGQYF. The V gene is TRBV6-5, the J gene TRBJ2-7; 12 nucleotides line up with TRBD1. V dropped 2 bases and J dropped 9; count of bases not matched to a gene: 2. The CDR3 extends over 13 amino acids. Germline values: CDR1 MNHEY, CDR2 SVGAGI.

The chain links TRBV7-3 to TRBJ2-7; unclear D gene. Looked up from germline, CDR1 is SGHTA and CDR2 is FQGTGA. The CDR3 is 13 amino acids. V was clipped by 0 bases and J by 5 bases, with 8 bases between them. The CDR3 protein is CASSLTAINEQYF. The CDR3 bases are TGTGCCAGCAGCTTAACGGCAATCAACGAGCAGTACTTC.

The rearrangement uses TRBV7-9 and TRBJ1-1, with a weak D call TRBD1 (5 bases). From germline, CDR1 is SEHNR and CDR2 FQNEAQ (reference sequence). The length of the CDR3 is 15 residues. V dropped 0 bases and J dropped 2 bases, with 10 bases sitting between them. CDR3 DNA: TGTGCCAGCAGCTTAGCGTTGGGGGGAAACACTGAAGCTTTCTTT. Translation gives CASSLALGGNTEAFF.

This clone was counted between two and nine times. The CDR3 reads CAWSRQGGRTNEKLFF. CDR3 bases: TGTGCCTGGAGTAGGCAGGGAGGTAGAACTAATGAAAAACTGTTTTTT. The V gene is TRBV30, the J gene TRBJ1-4, with TRBD1 as a possible D gene (5 bases). CDR1 and CDR2 (germline): GTSNPN, SVGIG (reference sequence). The CDR3 totals 16 residues. Trimming shortened V by 2 bases and J by 1 base, and 14 bases separated the two germline ends.

This chain connects TRBV7-9 to TRBJ2-5, with 7 bases fitting TRBD1. The CDR3 runs 19 residues. Looked up from germline, CDR1 is SEHNR and CDR2 is FQNEAQ (reference sequence). Trimming at V came to 5 bases and at J to 1 base, leaving 19 bases not matched to a gene. CDR3: CASSPPGQFSRIRQETQYF. DNA of the CDR3: TGTGCCAGCAGCCCCCCGGGACAGTTTTCACGGATTCGCCAAGAGACCCAGTACTTC.

This clone turned up a few times. The chain is built from TRBV5-1 and TRBJ1-2; D not certain. The CDR3 is 13 amino acids. V was trimmed by 4 bases and J by 4 bases, leaving 11 bases between them. Germline CDR1 is SGHRS and CDR2 is YFSETQ. CDR3 coding DNA: TGCGCCAGCAGCCCATTAGAGGCCTATGGCTACACCTTC. It encodes CASSPLEAYGYTF. Full variable domain (outside the CDR3, taken from reference TRBV5-1 and TRBJ1-2): KAGVTQTPRYLIKTRGQQVTLSCSPISGHRSVSWYQQTPGQGLQFLFEYFSETQRNKGNFPGRFSGRQFSNSRSEMNVSTLELGDSALYLCASSPLEAYGYTFGSGTRLTVV.

This clone was picked up one time. The V call is TRBV6-1, the J call TRBJ1-4; possible D gene TRBD1, 6 bases. Germline CDR1 and CDR2: MNHNS and SASEGT. Trimming shortened V by 4 bases and J by 2 bases, and 11 bases separated the two germline ends. This CDR3 has 15 amino acids. The chain's CDR3 is CASSGEGGTNEKLFF. The CDR3 coding sequence is TGTGCCAGCAGTGGTGAGGGGGGGACTAATGAAAAACTGTTTTTT.

The V call is TRBV4-3, the J call TRBJ1-2, with TRBD1 identical over 7 bases. The V segment lost 0 bases and the J segment 7 bases; nucleotides outside the gene matches: 8. This CDR3 comprises 15 residues. Germline V gene sequence: CDR1 LGHNA, CDR2 YSLEER. CDR3 sequence: CASSQEGDSFSGYTF. The DNA of the CDR3 is TGCGCCAGCAGCCAAGAGGGGGACAGCTTTTCTGGCTACACCTTC.

The V call is TRBV11-3, the J call TRBJ1-1; D perhaps matches TRBD1 (5 bases). The CDR3 loop spans 13 amino acids. Germline V gene lookup returns CDR1 SGHNT and CDR2 YENEEA. V lost 3 bases and J lost 2, with 7 bases in between. Here the CDR3 DNA reads TGTGCCAGCAGCTTGACAGTCAACACTGAAGCTTTCTTT. It codes for CASSLTVNTEAFF.

The rearrangement uses TRBV2 and TRBJ1-5, with a tentative D call TRBD1 (5 bases). The CDR3 has 14 residues. Germline V CDR1 and CDR2: SNHLY, FYNNEI. The V end lost 2 bases, the J end lost 6 bases, and 11 bases lay between the germline ends. DNA for the CDR3: TGTGCCAGCAGTGAAATCGACAGCTCTCAGCCCCAGCATTTT. As protein: CASSEIDSSQPQHF.

The CDR3 nucleotides read TGTGCCAGCAGCTCCCAGGTCACGGGAATAGGCTACACCTTC. This sequence encodes CASSSQVTGIGYTF. J is TRBJ1-2 and V is TRBV7-2; D not certain. Deletions cut 4 bases from V and 8 bases from J, with 17 bases between. The CDR3 sequence is 14 residues long. CDR1 and CDR2 from the germline V gene are SGHTA and FQGNSA.

The CDR3 is CASSPPGQGLGSPLHF. CDR3 nucleotides: TGCGCCAGCAGTCCCCCGGGACAGGGCTTAGGGTCACCCCTCCACTTT. This sequence joins TRBV23-1 and TRBJ1-6; 9 bases align to TRBD1. TRBV23-1 is flagged as an ORF with uncertain function. CDR3 length equals 16 residues. The V segment lost 4 bases and the J segment 10 bases; nucleotides outside the gene matches: 11.

The chain is built from TRBV2 and TRBJ2-7; 14 bases map to TRBD2. Germline-derived CDR1 and CDR2 are SNHLY and FYNNEI. The V segment lost 4 bases and the J segment 1 base; nucleotides outside the gene matches: 6. CDR3 length: 17 residues. CDR3 loop: CASSGAGLAGDSYEQYF. The CDR3 coding sequence is TGTGCCAGCAGTGGGGCGGGACTAGCGGGGGATTCCTACGAGCAGTACTTC.

This clone occurred a few times. The chain employs TRBV30 and TRBJ1-2; TRBD1 is a possible D gene (5 bases). V was trimmed by 3 bases and J by 0 bases, leaving 11 bases between them. The CDR3 length is 14 residues. The germline CDR1 and CDR2 sequences are GTSNPN and SVGIG (reference sequence). The CDR3 loop reads CAWRSQAPNYGYTF. DNA for the CDR3: TGTGCCTGGAGGTCACAGGCGCCTAACTATGGCTACACCTTC.

This rearrangement joins TRBV30 to TRBJ2-5; D perhaps matches TRBD2 (5 bases). The CDR3 contains 13 residues. V was clipped by 0 bases and J by 5 bases, with 10 bases between them. Looked up from germline, CDR1 is GTSNPN and CDR2 is SVGIG (reference sequence). The CDR3 sequence is CAWSVGSAETQYF. The CDR3 bases are TGTGCCTGGAGTGTAGGTAGCGCCGAGACCCAGTACTTC.

The chain links TRBV28 to TRBJ2-5; TRBD1 matches at 8 bases. CDR3 size: 13 residues. In germline, CDR1 is MDHEN, CDR2 SYDVKM. Trimming removed 9 bases from V and 5 bases from J; junction bases left unmatched: 8. The CDR3 coding sequence is TGTGCCAGGGACAGGGAATTAGGGGAGACCCAGTACTTC. Translation: CARDRELGETQYF.

The table lists this clone with a few counts. This sequence joins TRBV4-1 and TRBJ2-5; D gene uncertain. The CDR3 consists of 13 residues. Looked up from germline, CDR1 is MGHRA and CDR2 is YSYEKL. Between the trimmed V and J ends, which lost 1 base and 5 bases, there was a span of 8 bases. DNA of the CDR3: TGCGCCAGCAGCCAAGTCGCGAGTGAGACCCAGTACTTC. Protein product: CASSQVASETQYF.

This clone was observed a few times. This sequence joins TRBV12-5 and TRBJ2-7, with TRBD1 matching over 8 bases. Trimming at V came to 3 bases and at J to 0 bases, leaving 13 bases not matched to a gene. CDR3 size: 18 residues. Per the germline V gene, CDR1 is LGHNT and CDR2 is FRNRAP. DNA of the CDR3: TGTGCTAGTGGTTTAATATTAGGGGGACAGGACCCCTCCTACGAGCAGTACTTC. It is translated as CASGLILGGQDPSYEQYF.

The rearrangement joins TRBV30 to TRBJ1-3, with 8 bases aligning to TRBD1. The length of the CDR3 is 13 residues. Germline V gene lookup returns CDR1 GTSNPN and CDR2 SVGIG (reference sequence). After removal of 7 bases from V and 3 bases from J, the junction contained 5 bases not matched to a gene. The CDR3 here is CALTGDFGNTIYF. Written as DNA, the CDR3 is TGTGCCTTGACAGGGGATTTTGGAAACACCATATATTTT.

The chain couples TRBV7-2 to TRBJ2-2, with 7 positions matching TRBD1. The CDR3 contains 14 residues. With V trimmed by 5 bases and J by 5 bases, 5 bases remained unmatched. Germline V gene data show CDR1 as SGHTA and CDR2 as FQGNSA. The CDR3 DNA is TGTGCCAGCAGCGTGGACAGGCAGACCGGGGAGCTGTTTTTT. Encoded protein: CASSVDRQTGELFF.